These 18 T cell receptor beta chains came from one sample sequenced in a study of CD8+CD57+ T cells in acquired aplastic anemia. Flow cytometry had shown expanded CD8+CD57+ cells in the patients chosen for sequencing. Genomic DNA was employed as the template in profiling TCR beta VDJ and CDR3. TCRdb reprocessed the reads via MiXCR and lists one record per CDR3 protein. The data show approximately 130,000 distinct CDR3 sequences, 50% to 60% seen once. The specimen was sorted CD4+, CD8+, or CD8+CD57+ T cells (not recorded which) from PBMCs. The receptors originated from a human donor with aplastic anemia.

In this sample, this clonotype turned up once. The V and J genes are TRBV12-3 or TRBV12-4 and TRBJ2-3, with 9 bases aligning to TRBD2. The J segment lost 4 bases and the V segment lost 6 bases, leaving 11 bases of the junction unmatched. The CDR3 sequence is 16 residues long. CDR3 sequence: CASRIAGGGAADTQYF. The CDR3 bases are TGTGCCAGCAGAATAGCAGGCGGGGGGGCCGCAGATACGCAGTATTTT.

This clonotype was observed a few times. The chain recombines TRBV29-1 with TRBJ1-1; 7 nucleotides line up with TRBD1. The V gene's germline CDR1 is SQVTM and CDR2 ANQGSEA. This CDR3 is 10 amino acids long. Trimming removed 7 bases from V and 10 bases from J; junction bases left unmatched: 6. The CDR3 region has the DNA TGCAGCGCCACAACAGGGGCAGCTTTCTTT. Translated: CSATTGAAFF.

The genes are TRBV15 and TRBJ2-5, with 10 bases aligning to TRBD1. J gave up 5 bases and V 1 base, and 10 bases lay outside the gene matches. This CDR3 has 17 residues. CDR1 and CDR2 from the germline V gene are LNHNV and YYDKDF (reference sequence). The CDR3 DNA sequence: TGTGCCACCAGCAGAGGTTCCTCGACAGGGGGCTCGGAGACCCAGTACTTC. It encodes CATSRGSSTGGSETQYF.

The chain couples TRBV25-1 to TRBJ1-1, with D possibly TRBD1 on 6 matching bases. The CDR3 is 16 amino acids. The V end lost 1 base, the J end lost 2 bases, and 14 bases lay between the germline ends. Germline CDR1 is MGHDK and CDR2 is SYGVNS. As DNA, the CDR3 is TGTGCCAGCAGTGAATTGGGGGGCATTCAAAACACTGAAGCTTTCTTT. This encodes CASSELGGIQNTEAFF.

This chain connects TRBV7-6 to TRBJ2-2; a possible D gene is TRBD1 (5 bases). The V and J ends lost 4 bases and 0 bases respectively, with 6 bases between them. From germline, CDR1 is SGHVS and CDR2 FNYEAQ. This CDR3 is built from 14 residues. The CDR3 DNA follows: TGTGCCAGCAGCTCACAGGCGAACACCGGGGAGCTGTTTTTT. Protein sequence: CASSSQANTGELFF.

The rearrangement uses TRBV20-1 and TRBJ1-1; 11 nucleotides match TRBD1. CDR1 and CDR2 (germline): DFQATT, SNEGSKA (reference sequence). The CDR3 has 13 residues. Unmatched junction bases numbered 4, after V lost 3 bases and J lost 7 bases. CDR3: CSASRTGGNEAFF. CDR3 coding DNA: TGCAGTGCTAGCAGGACAGGGGGCAATGAAGCTTTCTTT.

This rearrangement joins TRBV7-2 to TRBJ2-2; weak D call: TRBD1 (6 bases). V was trimmed by 5 bases and J by 0 bases, leaving 7 bases between them. CDR1 is SGHTA and CDR2 is FQGNSA in the germline V gene. The CDR3 has 14 residues. Here the CDR3 reads CASSTGTNTGELFF. In nucleotides, the CDR3 is TGTGCCAGCAGCACAGGGACGAACACCGGGGAGCTGTTTTTT.

The chain is built from TRBV24-1 and TRBJ2-1; D unresolved. The CDR3 is made up of 12 amino acids. The germline V gene encodes CDR1 KGHDR and CDR2 SFDVKD. The V end was cut by 1 base, the J end by 7 bases, with 4 bases between. CDR3 loop: CATSDFENEQFF. The CDR3 nucleotides read TGTGCCACCAGTGATTTTGAGAATGAGCAGTTCTTC.

The chain recombines TRBV2 with TRBJ2-1, with 11 bases lining up with TRBD2. With V trimmed by 4 bases and J by 4 bases, 9 bases remained unmatched. This CDR3 is 17 amino acids long. The germline gives CDR1 SNHLY, CDR2 FYNNEI. The CDR3 here is CASSVLGTSGLYNEQFF. CDR3 bases: TGTGCCAGCAGTGTTCTAGGGACTAGCGGACTATACAATGAGCAGTTCTTC.

This chain uses TRBV27 with TRBJ2-2; D unresolved. Trimming took 4 bases from V and 5 from J, leaving 8 bases between them. CDR1 is MNHEY and CDR2 is SMNVEV in the germline V gene (reference sequence). The CDR3 covers 13 residues. As DNA, the CDR3 is TGTGCCAGCAGTTCTCTTACGACCGGGGAGCTGTTTTTT. Translated, it gives CASSSLTTGELFF.

The chain recombines TRBV11-1 with TRBJ2-7; a weak D match, TRBD2 (7 bases). Germline CDR1 SGHAT, CDR2 FQDESV (reference sequence). Trimming pared 5 bases from V and 5 bases from J, leaving 13 bases between. This CDR3 is 13 amino acids long. The CDR3 sequence is CASSRGGLNEQYF. The CDR3 bases are TGTGCCAGCAGCAGGGGGGGTCTCAACGAGCAGTACTTC.

A few counts support this clonotype. This CDR3 reads CASGSYEQYF. The CDR3 DNA reads TGTGCCAGTGGCTCCTACGAGCAGTACTTC. The chain carries TRBV19 and TRBJ2-7; D gene uncertain. The CDR3 spans 10 residues. The germline V and J ends were trimmed by 8 bases and 0 bases, with 2 bases remaining between them. Germline V CDR1 and CDR2: LNHDA, SQIVND (reference sequence).

This clonotype ranks as hyperexpanded (1% or more). V and J are TRBV5-1 and TRBJ1-1; a possible D gene is TRBD1 (5 bases). CDR3 length: 14 residues. Germline V gene lookup returns CDR1 SGHRS and CDR2 YFSETQ. V lost 0 bases and J 8 bases, leaving 14 bases between the germline ends. Here the CDR3 DNA reads TGCGCCAGCAGCTTGGCGGGCAGGGACTACGAAGCTTTCTTT. It encodes CASSLAGRDYEAFF.

The V and J genes are TRBV7-3 and TRBJ2-5, with a weak D call TRBD1 (5 bases). Trimming stripped 5 bases from V and 1 base from J, with 14 bases between. This CDR3 region has 15 residues. Germline CDR1 SGHTA, CDR2 FQGTGA. CDR3 loop: CASSPLGRSQETQYF. CDR3 nucleotide sequence: TGTGCCAGCAGCCCCCTGGGGCGGAGCCAAGAGACCCAGTACTTC.

This rearrangement joins TRBV10-3 to TRBJ2-7; D is undetermined. The CDR3 covers 11 residues. V lost 2 bases, J lost 4 bases, and 3 bases lay in between. Germline V lookup: CDR1 ENHRY, CDR2 SYGVKD. The CDR3 loop is CAISERYEQYF. In nucleotides, the CDR3 is TGTGCCATCAGTGAGAGGTACGAGCAGTACTTC.

The chain recombines TRBV7-2 with TRBJ1-1, with no clear D. This CDR3 has 14 amino acids. V lost 1 base, J lost 1 base, and 7 bases lay in between. Germline V lookup: CDR1 SGHTA, CDR2 FQGNSA. DNA of the CDR3: TGTGCCAGCAGCTTAGGTCCCTCGAACACTGAAGCTTTCTTT. Translated, it gives CASSLGPSNTEAFF.

V is TRBV28 and J is TRBJ1-2, with 8 bases fitting TRBD1. The CDR3 runs 14 residues. The J segment lost 7 bases and the V segment lost 2 bases, leaving 6 bases of the junction unmatched. The germline V gene encodes CDR1 MDHEN and CDR2 SYDVKM. CDR3 residues: CASSLAGQELGYTF. The CDR3 DNA reads TGTGCCAGCAGTTTAGCGGGACAGGAACTTGGCTACACCTTC.

V usage is TRBV6-1 and J usage is TRBJ2-2; 7 bases fit TRBD1. This CDR3 contains 14 residues. Germline loops: CDR1 MNHNS, CDR2 SASEGT. V was pared by 6 bases and J by 6 bases, with 7 bases of the junction left unmatched. The CDR3 coding sequence is TGTGCCAGCAGGCCCCAACAGGGGCCCGGGGAGCTGTTTTTT. Translated, it gives CASRPQQGPGELFF.